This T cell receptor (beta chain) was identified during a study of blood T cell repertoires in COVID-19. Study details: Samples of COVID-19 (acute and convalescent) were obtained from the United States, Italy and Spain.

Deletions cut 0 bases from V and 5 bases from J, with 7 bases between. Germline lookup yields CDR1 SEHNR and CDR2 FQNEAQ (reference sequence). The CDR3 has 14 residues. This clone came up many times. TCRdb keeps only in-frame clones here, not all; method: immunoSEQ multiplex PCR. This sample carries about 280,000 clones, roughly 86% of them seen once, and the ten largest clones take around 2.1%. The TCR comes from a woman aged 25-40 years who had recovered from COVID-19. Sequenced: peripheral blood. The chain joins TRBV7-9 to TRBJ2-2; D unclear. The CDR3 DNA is TGTGCCAGCAGCTTAGCGCGGCTTACCGGGGAGCTGTTTTTT. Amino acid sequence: CASSLARLTGELFF.